The T cell receptor beta chain described here comes from a study of blood T cell repertoires in COVID-19. Study context: The study drew acute and convalescent COVID-19 samples from the United States, Italy and Spain.

Here immunoSEQ multiplex PCR was the method, and the copy in TCRdb shows in-frame clones only, minus some. Altogether approximately 72,000 clones are present, approximately 85% being singletons, with the ten largest covering under 40%. Germline-derived CDR1 and CDR2 are LGHDT and YNNKEL (reference sequence). Trimming took 1 base from V and 5 from J, leaving 9 bases between them. This CDR3 comprises 14 residues. The sequence derives from a woman aged 80 or older with active or convalescent COVID-19. The specimen was peripheral blood. This sequence joins TRBV3-1 (or the pseudogene TRBV3-2) and TRBJ2-1; maybe TRBD2 (6 bases). The CDR3 nucleotides read TGTGCCAGCAGCCAAGTGGACTACAACAATGAGCAGTTCTTC. It encodes CASSQVDYNNEQFF.